This T cell receptor (beta chain) was recorded in a study of T cell repertoires in aging, cancer and after chemotherapy. Study outcomes and limitations: In each cancer cohort, median generation probability increased across chemotherapy, suggesting thymic output rebounded. In cancer patients, declining TCR diversity with age involved lost richness and lost evenness.

This clonotype counts as medium-sized (0.01 to 0.1%). Antigen: not known. Multiplex touch-down PCR with TRB-A/B primers amplified rearranged V-D-J TRB sequences. MiXCR, run by TCRdb on the multiplex PCR reads, gives a single entry per CDR3 protein. This sample has more than 10,000 distinct CDR3 sequences, with 21% found just once. The template was genomic DNA from peripheral blood, not RNA. CDR1 MNHEY and CDR2 SVGAGI come from the germline V gene. This CDR3 is 13 amino acids long. V shed 6 bases and J shed 5 bases, with 11 bases lying between them. The receptor was isolated from a human donor in good health. This rearrangement joins TRBV6-5 to TRBJ1-3; TRBD1 might be the D (6 bases). What was sequenced was blood. This CDR3 is CASSSDSRNTIYF. The CDR3 bases are TGTGCCAGCAGCTCGGACAGCCGAAACACCATATATTTT.